Listed below are T cell receptor beta chains from one sample, sequenced in a study of blood T cell repertoires in COVID-19. Sequencing used immunoSEQ multiplex PCR; TCRdb keeps in-frame clones, though not all of them. The sample has 80,000 to 100,000 clones, less than 85% seen once; the top ten hold 7.5% to 9.5%. The sample taken for sequencing was peripheral blood. Every receptor here comes from a man in his fifties or sixties who had recovered from COVID-19. Both conserved end residues are part of each CDR3.

j_call v_call cdr3_aa
TRBJ1-1 TRBV3-1/TRBV3-2 CASSQVFTGNTEAFF
TRBJ1-1 TRBV6-1 CASGDRLVEAFF
TRBJ2-3 TRBV7-2 CASSLTSGASTDTQYF
TRBJ2-7 TRBV19 CASSIDSSGEQYF
TRBJ1-2 TRBV2 CASSENTVTAGYTF
TRBJ1-2 TRBV4-2 CASSQVASANYGYTF
TRBJ2-7 TRBV5-1 CASSPGEGLVNF
TRBJ1-1 TRBV3-1/TRBV3-2 CASSQDGRVAEAFF
TRBJ2-5 TRBV2 CASSDRGQETQYF
TRBJ2-1 TRBV28 CASSGLAGTGYNEQFF
TRBJ2-7 TRBV4-2 CASSQEGTNYEQYF
TRBJ2-5 TRBV3-1/TRBV3-2 CASASHGYQETQYF
TRBJ2-7 TRBV28 CASSFTPRLSYEQYF
TRBJ1-4 TRBV6-5 CASSYLGGSNEKLFF
TRBJ1-6 TRBV19 CASSIQQGQTPLHF
TRBJ1-5 TRBV12-3/TRBV12-4 CASTTNSNQPQHF
TRBJ2-7 TRBV5-1 CASSLEGQGRDEQYF
TRBJ2-1 TRBV30 CAWSDGTNREQFF
TRBJ2-1 TRBV19 CASSVGAGGNEQFF
TRBJ2-2 TRBV24-1 CATSDPRRADIGELFF
TRBJ2-7 TRBV12-3/TRBV12-4 CASSLWGENEQYF
TRBJ2-7 TRBV14 CASSPMGQALYEQYF
TRBJ2-1 TRBV27 CASREGLAGGYNEQFF
TRBJ2-2 TRBV3-1/TRBV3-2 CASSQGLAGFVGELFF
TRBJ2-2 TRBV3-1/TRBV3-2 CASSQAVNTGELFF
TRBJ1-5 TRBV12-3/TRBV12-4 CASSFNSNQPQHF
TRBJ1-2 TRBV5-4 CASSIDRTGGYTF
TRBJ2-7 TRBV18 CASSPGLAGDEQYF
TRBJ1-4 TRBV29-1 CSGQDRAANEKLFF
TRBJ2-1 TRBV5-1 CASSLGASYNEQFF
TRBJ2-7 TRBV7-2 CASSLQASGRGDYEQYF
TRBJ1-2 TRBV19 CASSILSRPRGYTF
TRBJ2-7 TRBV25-1 CASSARTYEQYF
TRBJ1-1 TRBV19 CASKRGQTKIAEAFF
TRBJ2-1 TRBV27 CASSFRDGLVYNEQFF
TRBJ1-6 TRBV6-5 CASSYDGRNSSPLHF
TRBJ1-3 TRBV9 CASTASPGDRAGNTIYF
TRBJ2-7 TRBV18 CASSPPSSGQGVREQYF
TRBJ2-7 TRBV25-1 CASSEVRGHEQYF
TRBJ1-1 TRBV10-3 CAIGTGPTEAFF
TRBJ2-3 TRBV7-2 CASSLVAGGGRTDTQYF